The clone carrying this TCR beta chain has more than one count but fewer than ten. Its antigen is not known. The data were taken from a study of cytomegalovirus exposure and HLA in healthy donors. The wider study: The same platform as the roughly 700 first-cohort repertoires was used for the 90 to 150 validation repertoires, a later analysis reported.

Libraries were prepared by immunoSEQ multiplex PCR; TCRdb keeps only in-frame clonotypes and omits some of them. The repertoire holds some 150,000 clones, with around nine tenths as singletons. Notes on the study in general: In a later analysis, first-cohort TCR clusters were found to tend to co-occur in the 90 to 150 validation repertoires. Most TCR sequences were rare, but some public TCRs occurred in many donors.

Unmatched junction bases numbered 3, after V lost 0 bases and J lost 4 bases. This CDR3 is 16 amino acids long. Per the germline V gene, CDR1 is SNHLY and CDR2 is FYNNEI. The sample taken for sequencing was PBMCs. The sequence was collected from a woman in her twenties or thirties in good health and CMV-seronegative. The chain links TRBV2 to TRBJ1-6; 7 positions match TRBD1. The CDR3 loop is CASSEARGQYNSPLHF. In DNA form, the CDR3 reads TGTGCCAGCAGTGAAGCGCGGGGACAGTATAATTCACCCCTCCACTTT.